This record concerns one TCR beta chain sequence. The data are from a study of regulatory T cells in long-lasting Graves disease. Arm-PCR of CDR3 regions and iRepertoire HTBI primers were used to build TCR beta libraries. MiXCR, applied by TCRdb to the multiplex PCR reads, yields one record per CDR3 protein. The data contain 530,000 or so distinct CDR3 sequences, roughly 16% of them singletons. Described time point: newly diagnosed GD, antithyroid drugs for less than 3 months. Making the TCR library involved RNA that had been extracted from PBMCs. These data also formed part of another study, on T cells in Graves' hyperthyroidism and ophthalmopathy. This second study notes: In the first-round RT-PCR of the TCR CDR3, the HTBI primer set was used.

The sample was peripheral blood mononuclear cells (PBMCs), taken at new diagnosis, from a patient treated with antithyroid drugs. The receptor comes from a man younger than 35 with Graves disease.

CDR3 residues: CASSDTDTVYEQYF. DNA of the CDR3: TGTGCCAGCAGTGACACGGATACGGTGTACGAGCAGTACTTC. This chain links TRBV27 with TRBJ2-7; no reliable D call. The length of the CDR3 is 14 residues. V lost 5 bases to trimming and J lost 4 bases, with 15 bases between them. Germline lookup yields CDR1 MNHEY and CDR2 SMNVEV (reference sequence).